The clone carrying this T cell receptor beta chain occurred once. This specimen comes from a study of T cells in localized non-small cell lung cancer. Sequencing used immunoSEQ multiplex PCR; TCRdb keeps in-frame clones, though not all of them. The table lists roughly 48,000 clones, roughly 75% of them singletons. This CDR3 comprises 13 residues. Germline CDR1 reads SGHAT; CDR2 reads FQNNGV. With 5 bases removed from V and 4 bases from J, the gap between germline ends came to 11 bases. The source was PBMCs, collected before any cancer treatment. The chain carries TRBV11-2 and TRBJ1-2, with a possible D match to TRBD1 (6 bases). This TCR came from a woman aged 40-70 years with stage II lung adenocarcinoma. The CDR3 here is CASSPTGSYGYTF. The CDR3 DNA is TGTGCCAGCAGCCCTACAGGGAGCTATGGCTACACCTTC.